This record looks at one T cell receptor beta chain sequence and its context. No antigen is known for it. This sample was taken from a study of identical twins. Regarding the study as a whole: Beta out-of-frame sequences showed weaker excess twin sharing. Clonotypes of the beta chain that were abundant in cord blood carried fewer insertions (memory repertoires showed none).

TCRdb re-called the 5' RACE reads through MiXCR, storing one row per CDR3 protein. The profile shows 200,000 to 250,000 distinct CDR3 sequences, about 6.7% of them singletons. The CDR3 has 11 amino acids. With 5 bases removed from V and 6 bases from J, the gap between germline ends came to 10 bases. From germline, CDR1 is SQVTM and CDR2 ANQGSEA. These data were likewise used in another study, on T cells expressing NK-cell markers.

The sequence was collected from a woman under 30 in good health. The sample taken for sequencing was CD8+ T cells sorted from blood. The rearrangement joins TRBV29-1 to TRBJ1-1; D perhaps matches TRBD1 (5 bases). The CDR3 DNA reads as TGCAGCGTTTCTGGGGACCCTGAAGCTTTCTTT. This gives the protein CSVSGDPEAFF.